Below, 14 T cell receptor beta chains from the same sample are listed, as sequenced in a study of cytomegalovirus exposure and HLA in healthy donors. Primers for the PCR totalled 60 Vbeta and 13 Jbeta. Assay used: immunoSEQ multiplex PCR; TCRdb lists only in-frame clones, some missing. The data hold roughly 200,000 clones, with 80% observed a single time. Source material: PBMCs. Receptor source: a boy between 5 and 17 years old in good health and CMV-seronegative.

This chain connects TRBV30 to TRBJ2-3, with TRBD1 matching over 8 bases. V gave up 3 bases and J gave up 3 bases; unmatched junction bases: 5. The CDR3 spans 14 residues. The germline V gene has CDR1 GTSNPN and CDR2 SVGIG (reference sequence). In DNA form, the CDR3 reads TGTGCCTGGAGGGGGGGACAGGCTACAGATACGCAGTATTTT. As protein: CAWRGGQATDTQYF.

The CDR3 is CASSLGGTSGAQQFF. CDR3 coding DNA: TGTGCCAGCAGCTTAGGGGGGACTAGTGGCGCTCAGCAGTTCTTC. The chain carries TRBV7-3 and TRBJ2-1, with 8 bases fitting TRBD2. CDR3 length: 15 residues. The germline V gene has CDR1 SGHTA and CDR2 FQGTGA. Trimming removed 2 bases from V and 11 bases from J; junction bases left unmatched: 11. Using reference TRBV7-3 and TRBJ2-1 for the parts outside the CDR3, the full variable domain is GAGVSQTPSNKVTEKGKYVELRCDPISGHTALYWYRQSLGQGPEFLIYFQGTGAADDSGLPNDRFFAVRPEGSVSTLKIQRTERGDSAVYLCASSLGGTSGAQQFFGPGTRLTVL.

This clone was seen once. This chain links TRBV2 with TRBJ2-3; 11 bases fit TRBD1. Per germline, CDR1 SNHLY and CDR2 FYNNEI. The length of the CDR3 is 16 residues. Trimming cost V 6 bases and J 4 bases; bases outside gene matches: 9. This chain's CDR3 is CASSSRDRGDADTQYF. The DNA of the CDR3 is TGTGCCAGCAGCTCCCGGGACAGGGGGGACGCAGATACGCAGTATTTT.

This chain connects TRBV30 to TRBJ2-2; D is possibly TRBD2 (5 bases). From germline, CDR1 is GTSNPN and CDR2 SVGIG (reference sequence). The V end was cut by 2 bases, the J end by 4 bases, with 8 bases between. This CDR3 contains 13 residues. The CDR3 here is CAWSWSGTGELFF. CDR3 nucleotide sequence: TGTGCCTGGAGTTGGAGCGGCACCGGGGAGCTGTTTTTT.

The chain uses TRBV9 and TRBJ1-6; 10 nucleotides align to TRBD1. This CDR3 spans 15 amino acids. Germline V gives CDR1 SGDLS, CDR2 YYNGEE. J lost 11 bases, V lost 3 bases, and 8 bases had no gene match. The CDR3 loop reads CASSGTRTGGPPLHF. CDR3 DNA: TGTGCCAGCAGCGGAACCAGGACAGGGGGACCACCCCTCCACTTT.

The rearrangement uses TRBV19 and TRBJ1-1; TRBD1 agrees at 7 bases. The CDR3 contains 13 residues. Germline V CDR1 and CDR2: LNHDA, SQIVND (reference sequence). The V gene end was trimmed by 7 bases and the J gene end by 1 base; junction bases not matched to a gene: 3. The CDR3 coding sequence is TGTGCCAGTAAGGGGACAGCGAACACTGAAGCTTTCTTT. This gives the protein CASKGTANTEAFF.

This clone occurred a few times. The chain combines TRBV2 with TRBJ2-5; 13 bases are shared with TRBD2. V was clipped by 6 bases and J by 4 bases; unmatched bases: 2. Germline V gene data show CDR1 as SNHLY and CDR2 as FYNNEI. The CDR3 has 14 amino acids. Here the CDR3 DNA reads TGTGCCAGCAGCCGACTAGCGGGAGGAGAGACCCAGTACTTC. Encoded protein: CASSRLAGGETQYF. The entire variable domain, with the rest obtained from reference TRBV2 and TRBJ2-5, is as follows: EPEVTQTPSHQVTQMGQEVILRCVPISNHLYFYWYRQILGQKVEFLVSFYNNEISEKSEIFDDQFSVERPDGSNFTLKIRSTKLEDSAMYFCASSRLAGGETQYFGPGTRLLVL.

V is TRBV18 and J is TRBJ1-4, with D tentatively TRBD1 (6 bases). V dropped 3 bases and J dropped 4 bases, with 15 bases sitting between them. CDR1 is KGHSH, CDR2 LQKENI, per germline. CDR3 length: 16 residues. The CDR3 protein is CASSPRRQDSNEKLFF. In DNA form, the CDR3 reads TGTGCCAGCTCACCTCGGAGACAGGACAGTAATGAAAAACTGTTTTTT.

The J gene is TRBJ2-2, the V gene TRBV29-1; a weak D match, TRBD2 (6 bases). This CDR3 has 11 residues. V lost 7 bases and J lost 4, with 7 bases in between. Germline lookup yields CDR1 SQVTM and CDR2 ANQGSEA. The CDR3 protein is CSGGVTGELFF. CDR3 sequence (DNA): TGCAGCGGGGGGGTCACCGGGGAGCTGTTTTTT.

The CDR3 here is CASSIPGQATGEQYF. For the CDR3, the DNA is TGTGCCAGTAGTATACCGGGACAGGCGACGGGCGAGCAGTACTTC. The chain employs TRBV19 and TRBJ2-7, with TRBD1 matching over 8 bases. V was pared by 2 bases and J by 6 bases, with 9 bases of the junction left unmatched. This CDR3 has 15 residues. Germline CDR1 reads LNHDA; CDR2 reads SQIVND (reference sequence). The complete variable domain, with remaining parts taken from reference TRBV19 and TRBJ2-7, reads DGGITQSPKYLFRKEGQNVTLSCEQNLNHDAMYWYRQDPGQGLRLIYYSQIVNDFQKGDIAEGYSVSREKKESFPLTVTSAQKNPTAFYLCASSIPGQATGEQYFGPGTRLTVT.

The V call is TRBV13, the J call TRBJ2-1; 13 bases agree with TRBD2. Trimming removed 4 bases from V and 5 bases from J; junction bases left unmatched: 5. Per germline, CDR1 PRHDT and CDR2 FYEKMQ (reference sequence). CDR3 length equals 16 residues. The DNA of the CDR3 is TGTGCCAGCAGCTCTATCGGGACTAGCGGGGACAATGAGCAGTTCTTC. It encodes CASSSIGTSGDNEQFF.

The V gene is TRBV4-3, the J gene TRBJ2-1, with 8 bases fitting TRBD1. The ends lost 1 base at V and 7 bases at J; junction bases unmatched: 12. Per the germline V gene, CDR1 is LGHNA and CDR2 is YSLEER. This CDR3 comprises 17 residues. CDR3 sequence: CASSQGGAGTGRNEQFF. The DNA for the CDR3 is TGCGCCAGCAGCCAAGGGGGCGCCGGGACAGGACGGAATGAGCAGTTCTTC.

In its sample, this clone was seen a few times. This chain links TRBV9 with TRBJ2-5, with 7 bases aligning to TRBD1. CDR3 size: 15 residues. Losses at the gene ends were 4 bases for V and 2 bases for J; bases not matched to a gene: 8. Germline lookup yields CDR1 SGDLS and CDR2 YYNGEE. CDR3 nucleotides: TGTGCCAGCAGCCCCCGACAGGGTTTGCAAGAGACCCAGTACTTC. Protein product: CASSPRQGLQETQYF.

The gene calls are TRBV4-2 and TRBJ2-2; perhaps TRBD2 as D (6 bases). V lost 1 base and J 7 bases, leaving 10 bases between the germline ends. The CDR3 totals 14 residues. Per germline, CDR1 LGHNA and CDR2 YNFKEQ. This chain's CDR3 is CASSQAGAGGELFF. CDR3 DNA: TGTGCCAGCAGCCAAGCGGGAGCGGGCGGGGAGCTGTTTTTT.